This T cell receptor beta chain is drawn from a study of T-cell memory formation after mild COVID-19. A few counts support this clonotype. The CDR3 contains 14 residues. The V and J ends lost 6 bases and 5 bases respectively, with 17 bases between them. Germline V CDR1 and CDR2: KGHSH, LQKENI. TCRdb reanalysed the 5' RACE reads using MiXCR and keeps one entry per CDR3 protein. The repertoire consists of 140,000 or so distinct CDR3 sequences, with 6% to 7% occurring once and the leading ten covering about 2%. V gene TRBV18 combines with J gene TRBJ2-7, with no clear D. Material for sequencing was PBMCs or a T cell subset sorted from them (not recorded which). The clonotype originates from an adult woman who had mild COVID-19 (a few samples of this study predate the infection). Cell type and time point are not known. This chain's CDR3 is CASSLGRKKDEQYF. Here the CDR3 DNA reads TGTGCCAGCTCGCTGGGAAGAAAAAAGGACGAGCAGTACTTC.